One sample yielded the 25 T cell receptor beta chains listed below, sequenced in a study of blood T cell repertoires in COVID-19. Sequencing was performed with immunoSEQ multiplex PCR; in TCRdb, only in-frame clones are kept and a portion is missing. This table has some 450,000 clones, about 87% appearing once. Sequenced sample: peripheral blood. These TCRs come from a woman between 45 and 65 years old with COVID-19, enrolled during active disease.

The chain couples TRBV29-1 to TRBJ2-7; TRBD1 aligns across 8 bases. Trimming at V came to 4 bases and at J to 2 bases, leaving 4 bases not matched to a gene. The CDR3 covers 13 residues. Germline assignment: CDR1 SQVTM and CDR2 ANQGSEA. The DNA for the CDR3 is TGCAGCGTTGTCGACAGGGGAACCTACGAGCAGTACTTC. Translation gives CSVVDRGTYEQYF.

This chain uses TRBV7-9 with TRBJ2-1, with 8 bases identical to TRBD2. V shed 6 bases and J 12 bases; nucleotides not matched to a gene: 13. Germline V lookup: CDR1 SEHNR, CDR2 FQNEAQ (reference sequence). This CDR3 is built from 14 residues. CDR3 loop: CASSVSGDSSGQFF. CDR3 sequence (DNA): TGTGCCAGCAGTGTTAGCGGGGACTCAAGTGGGCAGTTCTTC.

In this sample, this clone turned up once. CDR3 in amino acids: CASSVMGGALNEQFF. The CDR3 nucleotides read TGTGCCAGCAGCGTAATGGGGGGGGCCCTGAATGAGCAGTTCTTC. The chain joins TRBV9 to TRBJ2-1, with D perhaps TRBD2 (7 bases). The ends were cut back, 1 base at V and 7 bases at J, with 15 bases in the middle. Per germline, CDR1 SGDLS and CDR2 YYNGEE. This CDR3 comprises 15 residues. The variable domain in full, with the rest retrieved from reference TRBV9 and TRBJ2-1, is DSGVTQTPKHLITATGQRVTLRCSPRSGDLSVYWYQQSLDQGLQFLIQYYNGEERAKGNILERFSAQQFPDLHSELNLSSLELGDSALYFCASSVMGGALNEQFFGPGTRLTVL.

The chain has TRBV3-1 (or the pseudogene TRBV3-2) and TRBJ2-2; tentatively, D is TRBD2 (6 bases). Germline V gene lookup returns CDR1 LGHDT and CDR2 YNNKEL (reference sequence). This CDR3 contains 14 residues. V gave up 4 bases and J gave up 7 bases, with 13 bases separating them. As DNA, the CDR3 is TGTGCCAGCAGCCCATTGCCAGCGGGCGGGGAGCTGTTTTTT. It specifies CASSPLPAGGELFF.

With regard to this clone: The sample carries other DNA sequences with the same CDR3. V usage is TRBV5-1 and J usage is TRBJ1-6; TRBD1 aligns across 10 bases. Losses at the gene ends were 2 bases for V and 8 bases for J; bases not matched to a gene: 1. This CDR3 comprises 14 residues. Germline assignment: CDR1 SGHRS and CDR2 YFSETQ. This CDR3 is CASSLGQGDSPLHF. The CDR3 bases are TGCGCCAGCAGCTTAGGACAGGGGGATTCACCCCTCCACTTT.

The J gene is TRBJ2-3, the V gene TRBV19; 7 bases align to TRBD1. The CDR3 has 13 amino acids. Germline CDR1 and CDR2: LNHDA and SQIVND (reference sequence). J lost 5 bases, V lost 6 bases, and 5 bases had no gene match. CDR3 DNA: TGTGCCAGTAGCCAGGGGGTGGGAGATACGCAGTATTTT. Protein product: CASSQGVGDTQYF.

The CDR3 protein is CASSRGGAAKNIQYF. The CDR3 DNA sequence: TGTGCCAGCAGCCGAGGGGGGGCGGCCAAAAACATTCAGTACTTC. This chain links TRBV11-2 with TRBJ2-4; TRBD2 might be the D (7 bases). The CDR3 contains 15 residues. CDR1 and CDR2 from the germline V gene are SGHAT and FQNNGV. The V end lost 5 bases, the J end lost 1 base, and 12 bases lay between the germline ends.

The chain is built from TRBV6-6 and TRBJ1-5; D uncertain. The CDR3 has 13 residues. V was pared by 10 bases and J by 4 bases, with 14 bases between. Germline loops: CDR1 MNHNY, CDR2 SVGAGI (reference sequence). The CDR3 spells CAIKLSRNQPQHF. Written as DNA, the CDR3 is TGTGCCATCAAGTTGTCCCGGAATCAGCCCCAGCATTTT.

The chain couples TRBV29-1 to TRBJ1-1; 7 nucleotides align to TRBD1. This CDR3 region has 13 residues. Losses at the gene ends were 6 bases for V and 3 bases for J; bases not matched to a gene: 7. The germline V gene has CDR1 SQVTM and CDR2 ANQGSEA. This CDR3 is CSVGDSSDTEAFF. The CDR3 DNA sequence: TGCAGCGTGGGGGACAGCAGCGACACTGAAGCTTTCTTT.

As regards this clone: Within the sample, other DNA sequences also encode this same CDR3. The chain links TRBV29-1 to TRBJ2-2; tentative D call: TRBD1 (5 bases). V was trimmed by 7 bases and J by 6 bases, leaving 12 bases between them. This CDR3 comprises 12 residues. Germline V lookup: CDR1 SQVTM, CDR2 ANQGSEA. The CDR3 here is CSGGQGAGELFF. The CDR3 DNA follows: TGCAGCGGTGGGCAGGGTGCCGGGGAGCTGTTTTTT.

The chain carries TRBV5-6 and TRBJ1-4; D remains ambiguous. The V gene's germline CDR1 is SGHDT and CDR2 YYEEEE. The V gene lost 8 bases and the J gene lost 7 bases, with 18 bases spanning the gap. The CDR3 runs to 14 residues. In DNA, the CDR3 is TGTGCCAGTCAAACGTTGACTTCGGGTGAAAAACTGTTTTTT. It codes for CASQTLTSGEKLFF.

This rearrangement joins TRBV5-1 to TRBJ1-1, with D maybe TRBD1 (5 bases). This CDR3 has 14 residues. Trimming shortened V by 2 bases and J by 6 bases, and 14 bases separated the two germline ends. The V gene's germline CDR1 is SGHRS and CDR2 YFSETQ. The CDR3 spells CASSFERGEAEAFF. As DNA, the CDR3 is TGCGCCAGCAGCTTTGAAAGGGGCGAGGCTGAAGCTTTCTTT.

J is TRBJ2-2 and V is TRBV5-1; tentatively, D is TRBD1 (5 bases). The CDR3 spans 14 residues. With 0 bases removed from V and 4 bases from J, the gap between germline ends came to 7 bases. Germline assignment: CDR1 SGHRS and CDR2 YFSETQ. In nucleotides, the CDR3 is TGCGCCAGCAGCTTGGGACAGCTCACCGGGGAGCTGTTTTTT. Translating it yields CASSLGQLTGELFF.

The chain employs TRBV9 and TRBJ1-1, with TRBD1 matching 8 bases. After removal of 4 bases from V and 10 bases from J, the junction contained 9 bases not matched to a gene. Germline V gene data show CDR1 as SGDLS and CDR2 as YYNGEE. The CDR3 is made up of 13 amino acids. The CDR3 bases are TGTGCCAGCAGCCCTTTGGACAGGGCAGCAGCTTTCTTT. This gives the protein CASSPLDRAAAFF.

The DNA of the CDR3 is TGTGCCAGCAGCCGGAGGACAGGGCAGAATTCACCCCTCCACTTT. Encoded protein: CASSRRTGQNSPLHF. The gene calls are TRBV11-2 and TRBJ1-6; 8 bases map to TRBD1. CDR3 length equals 15 residues. The germline V gene encodes CDR1 SGHAT and CDR2 FQNNGV. V lost 5 bases and J lost 7; bases outside the gene matches: 7.

The V and J genes are TRBV21-1 and TRBJ1-1; the table's D call, TRBD1, has no DNA check behind it. TRBV21-1 is a listed pseudogene. The CDR3 has 16 amino acids. The CDR3 nucleotides are TGTGCCAGCAGCAAAAGGAGCAGGGGGCGAAACACTGAAGCTTTCTTT. This encodes CASSKRSRGRNTEAFF.

As DNA, the CDR3 is TGCAGCGTTAAGGAGAACTATGGCTACACCTTC. It yields the protein CSVKENYGYTF. The genes are TRBV29-1 and TRBJ1-2; no clear D. Germline CDR1 and CDR2: SQVTM and ANQGSEA. Trimming shortened V by 5 bases and J by 2 bases, and 6 bases separated the two germline ends. The CDR3 is made up of 11 amino acids.

The J gene is TRBJ2-2, the V gene TRBV6-1, with D perhaps matching TRBD1 (6 bases). V was shortened by 4 bases and J by 1 base, with 16 bases between the two germline ends. The CDR3 runs 17 residues. Germline CDR1 is MNHNS and CDR2 is SASEGT. In DNA form, the CDR3 reads TGTGCCAGCAGTGGCCCGGCAGGACAGATGAACACCGGGGAGCTGTTTTTT. Amino acids: CASSGPAGQMNTGELFF.

The chain's CDR3 is CASSFSMGQGKTEAFF. CDR3 DNA: TGTGCCAGCAGCTTTTCCATGGGACAGGGAAAGACTGAAGCTTTCTTT. The chain uses TRBV11-2 and TRBJ1-1; TRBD1 matches at 9 bases. The CDR3 is 16 amino acids. Germline V gene lookup returns CDR1 SGHAT and CDR2 FQNNGV. V dropped 3 bases and J dropped 5; count of bases not matched to a gene: 10.

The rearrangement uses TRBV9 and TRBJ2-2; D not certain. CDR1 is SGDLS and CDR2 is YYNGEE in the germline V gene. V gave up 4 bases and J gave up 0 bases, with 13 bases separating them. The CDR3 sequence is 16 residues long. In nucleotides, the CDR3 is TGTGCCAGCAGCCCCCCAGGCAGTTCGAACACCGGGGAGCTGTTTTTT. The encoded protein is CASSPPGSSNTGELFF.

The chain joins TRBV2 to TRBJ2-7, with D possibly TRBD2 on 5 matching bases. Germline V CDR1 and CDR2: SNHLY, FYNNEI. The V gene lost 5 bases and the J gene lost 4 bases, with 6 bases spanning the gap. This CDR3 contains 11 residues. In DNA form, the CDR3 reads TGTGCCAGCAGTCGGGGATACGAGCAGTACTTC. It translates to CASSRGYEQYF.

The chain links TRBV7-9 to TRBJ1-6, with D unclear. The CDR3 contains 18 residues. Germline CDR1 is SEHNR and CDR2 is FQNEAQ (reference sequence). Trimming left V 4 bases short and J 0 bases short, with 16 bases between. CDR3 region: CASSSSPKASSYNSPLHF. Here the CDR3 DNA reads TGTGCCAGCAGCTCGTCCCCGAAAGCGAGCTCCTATAATTCACCCCTCCACTTT. The complete variable domain, with remaining parts taken from reference TRBV7-9 and TRBJ1-6, reads DTGVSQNPRHKITKRGQNVTFRCDPISEHNRLYWYRQTLGQGPEFLTYFQNEAQLEKSRLLSDRFSAERPKGSFSTLEIQRTEQGDSAMYLCASSSSPKASSYNSPLHFGNGTRLTVT.

The rearrangement joins TRBV4-1 to TRBJ1-1; D might be TRBD1 (5 bases). This CDR3 region has 16 residues. V dropped 4 bases and J dropped 0 bases, with 15 bases sitting between them. Per the germline V gene, CDR1 is MGHRA and CDR2 is YSYEKL. The CDR3 loop is CASSLLGARMNTEAFF. The CDR3 DNA reads TGCGCCAGCAGCCTCCTTGGGGCTCGAATGAACACTGAAGCTTTCTTT.

This clone was counted only a few times. The chain carries TRBV6-5 and TRBJ1-3, with 7 bases lining up with TRBD1. The CDR3 totals 14 residues. Germline V CDR1 and CDR2: MNHEY, SVGAGI. Trimming removed 5 bases from V and 4 bases from J; junction bases left unmatched: 5. For the CDR3, the DNA is TGTGCCAGCAGTCCCGGGACAGTAGGAAACACCATATATTTT. It translates to CASSPGTVGNTIYF.

This clone was found once. Other DNA sequences from this sample encode an identical CDR3 as well. This rearrangement joins TRBV2 to TRBJ2-7; tentatively, D is TRBD1 (6 bases). This CDR3 has 13 amino acids. Trimming left V 3 bases short and J 2 bases short, with 8 bases between. CDR1 SNHLY and CDR2 FYNNEI come from the germline V gene. CDR3 region: CASSEGQPYEQYF. CDR3 nucleotide sequence: TGTGCCAGCAGTGAGGGACAACCCTACGAGCAGTACTTC.